This T cell receptor (beta chain) was identified in a study of T cell responses to AZD1222 COVID-19 vaccine. Background on the study: Samples with a second dose at about 4 or about 12 weeks were pooled together. Findings and limits, study-wide: Dominant CD4 TCR responses targeted spike regions 160-218 and 743-854. Baseline testing showed seropositivity in only a handful of AZD1222 recipients. Every sample of the repertoires postdated the peak T cell response.

The method was immunoSEQ multiplex PCR; TCRdb's version includes in-frame clones alone and lacks a portion of them. This table holds 150,000 or so clones, less than 90% found once. To note about this clone: Its antigen is not known.

From germline, CDR1 is SNHLY and CDR2 FYNNEI. V was pared by 8 bases and J by 0 bases, with 8 bases between. This CDR3 contains 14 residues. The sequencing used peripheral blood, collected on day 0 of AZD1222 vaccination. This clonotype was sampled from an adult in good health. This sequence joins TRBV2 and TRBJ1-6; D is uncertain. The CDR3 region has the DNA TGTGCCAGCCGGGCGGCCTCCTATAATTCACCCCTCCACTTT. This codes for CASRAASYNSPLHF.